A selection of T cell receptor beta chains follows, all from one sample in a study of T-cell memory formation after mild COVID-19. TCRdb used MiXCR to reprocess the 5' RACE reads, holding one entry per CDR3 protein. Among fewer than 600,000 distinct CDR3 sequences listed, less than 25% were seen once. Specimen: PBMCs or a T cell subset sorted from them (not recorded which). All receptors derive from an adult woman who had mild COVID-19 (a few samples of this study predate the infection). Cell type and time point are not known. Both conserved end residues are part of each CDR3. A D gene is named only where the DNA matches it firmly. A clone size is listed for some rows: how often the clone was seen (once, few, many), or a class if it is expanded.

clone_size,v_call,d_call,j_call,cdr3_aa,cdr3_nt
.,TRBV6-6,.,TRBJ2-7,CASSPISYEQYF,TGTGCCAGCAGTCCTATAAGCTACGAGCAGTACTTC
few,TRBV24-1,TRBD1,TRBJ2-7,CATSQTGLGEQYF,TGTGCCACCAGCCAGACAGGGCTGGGCGAGCAGTACTTC
few,TRBV6-5,TRBD2,TRBJ2-1,CASSYGLDETYNEQFF,TGTGCCAGCAGCTACGGACTAGATGAGACCTACAATGAGCAGTTCTTC
.,TRBV20-1,TRBD1,TRBJ1-5,CSAREGGTYSNQPQHF,TGCAGTGCTAGAGAAGGGGGCACGTATAGCAATCAGCCCCAGCATTTT
few,TRBV18,.,TRBJ1-3,CASSTERNTIYF,TGTGCCAGCTCAACAGAGAGAAACACCATATATTTT
few,TRBV20-1,TRBD1,TRBJ1-2,CSARTGTGDGYTF,TGCAGTGCTAGAACCGGGACAGGGGATGGCTACACCTTC
.,TRBV5-1,.,TRBJ2-1,CASSGGLTAGEQFF,TGCGCCAGCAGCGGTGGACTAACGGCCGGTGAGCAGTTCTTC
.,TRBV5-1,TRBD2,TRBJ2-5,CASSRGGTSGQETQYF,TGCGCCAGCAGCAGGGGTGGGACTAGCGGCCAAGAGACCCAGTACTTC
.,TRBV27,.,TRBJ2-2,CASRLTQGSGELFF,TGTGCCAGCAGACTCACCCAGGGGTCCGGGGAGCTGTTTTTT
many,TRBV7-9,TRBD2,TRBJ2-1,CASSRGLAGDEQFF,TGTGCCAGCAGCCGCGGACTAGCGGGCGATGAGCAGTTCTTC
.,TRBV7-2,TRBD2,TRBJ2-5,CASSFPAGMGGETQYF,TGTGCCAGCAGCTTCCCAGCGGGAATGGGTGGCGAGACCCAGTACTTC
many,TRBV2,.,TRBJ1-1,CASLGYTGPGTEAFF,TGTGCCAGCTTGGGATATACAGGTCCGGGTACTGAAGCTTTCTTT
few,TRBV7-9,.,TRBJ1-2,CASSTGVLGYGYTF,TGTGCCAGCAGCACAGGTGTTCTTGGCTATGGCTACACCTTC
.,TRBV20-1,.,TRBJ2-7,CSARGGVSSYEQYF,TGCAGTGCTAGAGGGGGAGTGAGCTCCTACGAGCAGTACTTC
.,TRBV12-3/TRBV12-4,TRBD1,TRBJ2-3,CASSLDRDRTSDTQYF,TGTGCCAGCAGTTTAGATCGGGACAGGACGTCAGATACGCAGTATTTT
.,TRBV20-1,.,TRBJ1-5,CSASGGNQPQHF,TGCAGTGCTAGTGGGGGGAATCAGCCCCAGCATTTT
.,TRBV4-1,.,TRBJ1-4,CASSQVDAGLNEKLFF,TGCGCCAGCAGCCAAGTTGATGCAGGGTTGAATGAAAAACTGTTTTTT
.,TRBV18,TRBD1,TRBJ1-1,CASSLRTGTDEAFF,TGTGCCAGCTCACTACGGACAGGAACAGATGAAGCTTTCTTT
.,TRBV18,TRBD1,TRBJ1-5,CASSQGQDRNQPQHF,TGTGCCAGCTCGCAAGGACAGGACCGCAATCAGCCCCAGCATTTT
.,TRBV29-1,.,TRBJ2-1,CSVRGTYNEQFF,TGCAGCGTTAGAGGGACCTACAATGAGCAGTTCTTC
.,TRBV5-1,TRBD1,TRBJ1-1,CASSFQNRGQNTEAFF,TGCGCCAGCAGCTTCCAAAACAGGGGGCAGAACACTGAAGCTTTCTTT
.,TRBV5-1,.,TRBJ2-7,CASSLGPLDYEQYF,TGCGCCAGCAGCTTGGGCCCCCTGGACTACGAGCAGTACTTC
.,TRBV29-1,.,TRBJ2-3,CSVFLARLLVF,TGCAGCGTATTTCTAGCAAGACTCCTGGTTTTT